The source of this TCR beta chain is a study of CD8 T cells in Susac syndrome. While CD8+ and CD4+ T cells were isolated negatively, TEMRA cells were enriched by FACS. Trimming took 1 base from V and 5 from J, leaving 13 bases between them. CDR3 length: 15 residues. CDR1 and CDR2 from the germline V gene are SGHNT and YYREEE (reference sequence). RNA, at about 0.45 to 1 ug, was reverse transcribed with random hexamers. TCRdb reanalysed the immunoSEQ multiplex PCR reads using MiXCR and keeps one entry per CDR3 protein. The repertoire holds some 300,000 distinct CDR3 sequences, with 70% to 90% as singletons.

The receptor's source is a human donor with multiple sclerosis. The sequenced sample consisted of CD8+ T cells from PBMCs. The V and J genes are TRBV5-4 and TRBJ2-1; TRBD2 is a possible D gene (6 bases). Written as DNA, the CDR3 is TGTGCCAGCAGCTTGAAGAGGGAGGTGAACAATGAGCAGTTCTTC. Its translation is CASSLKREVNNEQFF.